A single sample gave rise to the 8 T cell receptor beta chains below, sequenced in a study of CXCR3-negative and CXCR3-positive naive CD8 T cells. UMI-labeled TRB cDNA libraries were prepared by 5' RACE. From its re-call of the 5' RACE reads, TCRdb lists each CDR3 protein once, without DNA. The listing contains 35,000 to 50,000 distinct CDR3 sequences. The sample comprised memory CD8+ T cells from blood. These receptors were obtained from a human donor in good health. Some clones in this sample may be carry-over from other donors' samples.

This rearrangement joins TRBV7-9 to TRBJ1-2. Germline CDR1 SEHNR, CDR2 FQNEAQ (reference sequence). This CDR3 is 16 amino acids long. CDR3 in amino acids: CASSLSDRALFYGYTF.

The chain uses TRBV27 and TRBJ1-4. Looked up from germline, CDR1 is MNHEY and CDR2 is SMNVEV (reference sequence). There are 11 residues in the CDR3. CDR3 region: CASRAYEKLFF.

The CDR3 is CASLHRQGANQYF. The chain joins TRBV7-9 to TRBJ2-3; TCRdb indicates TRBD1, and absent DNA this call remains unverified. This CDR3 has 13 residues. Germline V lookup: CDR1 SEHNR, CDR2 FQNEAQ (reference sequence).

The chain employs TRBV29-1 and TRBJ1-2; TCRdb designates TRBD1, a call that cannot be tested without DNA. The CDR3 runs to 14 residues. Germline V lookup: CDR1 SQVTM, CDR2 ANQGSEA. The CDR3: CSVDNRVNNYGYTF.

This chain links TRBV7-3 with TRBJ2-1; the TCRdb D gene call, TRBD2, has no DNA to confirm it. The CDR3 length is 17 residues. CDR1 and CDR2 from the germline V gene are SGHTA and FQGTGA. This chain's CDR3 is CASSLPGGISADNEQFF.

V is TRBV7-3 and J is TRBJ1-2; as DNA is missing, the TRBD1 call by TCRdb cannot be tested. The CDR3 covers 12 residues. CDR1 is SGHTA and CDR2 is FQGTGA in the germline V gene. CDR3 protein: CASSSGGNGYTF.

The chain joins TRBV7-9 to TRBJ2-5; as DNA is missing, the TRBD1 call by TCRdb cannot be tested. The CDR3 is 13 residues long. Germline CDR1 reads SEHNR; CDR2 reads FQNEAQ (reference sequence). The CDR3 sequence is CASSLREGETQYF.

The gene calls are TRBV7-9 and TRBJ2-7; TCRdb picks TRBD1, but there is no DNA to check that call. This CDR3 has 12 amino acids. The germline V gene encodes CDR1 SEHNR and CDR2 FQNEAQ (reference sequence). CDR3 in amino acids: CASSLEAGEQYF.